This TCR beta chain emerged from a study of blood T cell repertoires in COVID-19. Turning to the study itself: Material from acute and convalescent COVID-19 was sourced from the United States, Italy and Spain. PBMCs, B-cell-depleted T cells, or T cells were the source of the cDNA or gDNA that made up the material.

CDR1 and CDR2 (germline): SGHRS, YFSETQ. The CDR3 is 13 amino acids. Trimming took 0 bases from V and 12 from J, leaving 10 bases between them. Produced via immunoSEQ multiplex PCR; TCRdb's table is partial and in-frame only. The sample yields almost 200,000 clones, around 92% seen once. Which cohort a participant joined came from the clinical history participants gave. All recovered Cohort 3 donors got two negative PCRs, got clearance, or saw symptom resolution. The table lists this clone with a few counts. The chain employs TRBV5-1 and TRBJ1-6; perhaps TRBD1 as D (5 bases). Sequenced: PBMCs or T cells enriched from blood (not recorded which). This clonotype was obtained from a woman between 18 and 30 years old who had recovered from COVID-19. CDR3 residues: CASSLAGAEPLHF. Written as DNA, the CDR3 is TGCGCCAGCAGCTTGGCTGGGGCCGAACCCCTCCACTTT.